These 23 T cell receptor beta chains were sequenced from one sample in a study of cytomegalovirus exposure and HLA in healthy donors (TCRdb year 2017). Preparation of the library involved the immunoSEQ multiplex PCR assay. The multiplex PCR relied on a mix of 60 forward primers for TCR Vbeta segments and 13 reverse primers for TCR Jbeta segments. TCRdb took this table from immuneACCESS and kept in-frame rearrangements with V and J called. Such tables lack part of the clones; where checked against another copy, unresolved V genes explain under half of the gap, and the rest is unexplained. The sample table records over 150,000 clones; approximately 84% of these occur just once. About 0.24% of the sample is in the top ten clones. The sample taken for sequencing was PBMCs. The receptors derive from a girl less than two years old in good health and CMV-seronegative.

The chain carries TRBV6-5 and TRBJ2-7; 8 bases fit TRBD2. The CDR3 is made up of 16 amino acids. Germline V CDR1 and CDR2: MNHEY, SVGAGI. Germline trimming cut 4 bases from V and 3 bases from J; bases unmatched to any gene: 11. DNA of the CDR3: TGTGCCAGCAGTTTCGAGGGTACTAGCGGACTCTACGAGCAGTACTTC. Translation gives CASSFEGTSGLYEQYF.

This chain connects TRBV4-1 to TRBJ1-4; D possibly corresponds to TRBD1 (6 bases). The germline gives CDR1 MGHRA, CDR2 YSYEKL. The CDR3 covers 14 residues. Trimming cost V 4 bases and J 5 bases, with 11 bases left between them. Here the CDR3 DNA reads TGCGCCAGCAGCCCATGGGACACCAATGAAAAACTGTTTTTT. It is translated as CASSPWDTNEKLFF.

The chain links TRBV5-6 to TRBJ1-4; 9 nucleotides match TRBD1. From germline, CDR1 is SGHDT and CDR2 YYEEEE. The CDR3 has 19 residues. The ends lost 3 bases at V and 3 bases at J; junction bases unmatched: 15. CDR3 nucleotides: TGTGCCAGCAGCTCGCGGGGACAGGGAGTGGGGCTGGCTAATGAAAAACTGTTTTTT. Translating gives CASSSRGQGVGLANEKLFF.

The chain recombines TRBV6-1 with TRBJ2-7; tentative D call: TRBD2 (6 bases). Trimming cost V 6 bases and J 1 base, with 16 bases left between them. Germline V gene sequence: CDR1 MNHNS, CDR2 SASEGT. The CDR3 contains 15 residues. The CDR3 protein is CASSRGTGRSYEQYF. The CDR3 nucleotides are TGTGCCAGCAGCAGAGGTACGGGGAGGTCCTACGAGCAGTACTTC.

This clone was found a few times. CDR3 protein: CASSLGAGWGYTF. The CDR3 DNA follows: TGTGCCAGCAGTTTAGGAGCGGGTTGGGGCTACACCTTC. The rearrangement joins TRBV27 to TRBJ1-2; D not resolved. Germline V gene sequence: CDR1 MNHEY, CDR2 SMNVEV (reference sequence). V was trimmed by 2 bases and J by 8 bases, leaving 12 bases between them. The CDR3 totals 13 residues.

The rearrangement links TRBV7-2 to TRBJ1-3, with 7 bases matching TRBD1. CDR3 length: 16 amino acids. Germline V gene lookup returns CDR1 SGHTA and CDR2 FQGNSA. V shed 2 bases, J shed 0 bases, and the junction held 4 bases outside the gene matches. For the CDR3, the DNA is TGTGCCAGCAGCTTAATGGGGACAGCCTCTGGAAACACCATATATTTT. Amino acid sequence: CASSLMGTASGNTIYF.

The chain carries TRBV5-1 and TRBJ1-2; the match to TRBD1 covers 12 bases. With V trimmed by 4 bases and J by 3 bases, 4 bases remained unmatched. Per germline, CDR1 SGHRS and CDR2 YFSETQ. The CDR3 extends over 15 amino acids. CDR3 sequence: CASSQGTGGYYGYTF. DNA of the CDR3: TGCGCCAGCAGCCAAGGGACAGGGGGCTACTATGGCTACACCTTC.

This CDR3 is CASARGGRGPTNEKLFF. The CDR3 region has the DNA TGTGCCAGCGCCCGCGGGGGTAGGGGACCAACTAATGAAAAACTGTTTTTT. This chain uses TRBV5-4 with TRBJ1-4; D is possibly TRBD1 (5 bases). CDR1 and CDR2 from the germline V gene are SGHNT and YYREEE (reference sequence). CDR3 length equals 17 residues. Deletions cut 7 bases from V and 0 bases from J, with 19 bases between.

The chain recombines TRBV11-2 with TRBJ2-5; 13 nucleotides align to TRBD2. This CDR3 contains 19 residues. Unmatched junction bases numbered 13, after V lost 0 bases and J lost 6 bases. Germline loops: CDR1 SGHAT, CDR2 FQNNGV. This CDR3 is CASSLDFLLAGGPEQTQYF. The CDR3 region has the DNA TGTGCCAGCAGCTTAGACTTCCTACTAGCGGGAGGGCCAGAACAGACCCAGTACTTC. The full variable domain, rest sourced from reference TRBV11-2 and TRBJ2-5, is EAGVAQSPRYKIIEKRQSVAFWCNPISGHATLYWYQQILGQGPKLLIQFQNNGVVDDSQLPKDRFSAERLKGVDSTLKIQPAKLEDSAVYLCASSLDFLLAGGPEQTQYFGPGTRLLVL.

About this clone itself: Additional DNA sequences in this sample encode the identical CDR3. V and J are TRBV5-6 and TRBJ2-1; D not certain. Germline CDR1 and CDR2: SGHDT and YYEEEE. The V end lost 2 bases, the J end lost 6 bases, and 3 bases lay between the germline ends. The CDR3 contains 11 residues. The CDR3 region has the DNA TGTGCCAGCAGCTTCCGCAATGAGCAGTTCTTC. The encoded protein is CASSFRNEQFF.

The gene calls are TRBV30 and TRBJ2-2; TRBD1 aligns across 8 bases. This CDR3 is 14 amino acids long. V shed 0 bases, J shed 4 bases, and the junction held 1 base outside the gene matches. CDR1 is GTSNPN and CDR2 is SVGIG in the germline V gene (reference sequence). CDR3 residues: CAWSVTGGTGELFF. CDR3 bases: TGTGCCTGGAGTGTAACAGGGGGCACCGGGGAGCTGTTTTTT. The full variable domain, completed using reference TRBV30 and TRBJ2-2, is SQTIHQWPATLVQPVGSPLSLECTVEGTSNPNLYWYRQAAGRGLQLLFYSVGIGQISSEVPQNLSASRPQDRQFILSSKKLLLSDSGFYLCAWSVTGGTGELFFGEGSRLTVL.

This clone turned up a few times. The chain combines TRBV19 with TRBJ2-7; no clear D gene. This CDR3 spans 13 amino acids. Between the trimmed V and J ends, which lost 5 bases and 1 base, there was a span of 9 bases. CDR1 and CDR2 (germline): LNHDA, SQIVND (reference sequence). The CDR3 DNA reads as TGTGCCAGTAGTGTGGGCCTTTCCTACGAGCAGTACTTC. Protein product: CASSVGLSYEQYF.

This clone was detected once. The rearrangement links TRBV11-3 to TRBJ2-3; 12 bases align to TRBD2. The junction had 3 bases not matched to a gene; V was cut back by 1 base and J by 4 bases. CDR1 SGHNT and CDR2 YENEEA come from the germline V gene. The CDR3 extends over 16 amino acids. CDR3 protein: CASSLGLAGVSDTQYF. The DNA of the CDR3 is TGTGCCAGCAGCTTAGGACTAGCGGGAGTGTCAGATACGCAGTATTTT. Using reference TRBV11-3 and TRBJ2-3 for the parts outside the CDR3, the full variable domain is EAGVVQSPRYKIIEKKQPVAFWCNPISGHNTLYWYLQNLGQGPELLIRYENEEAVDDSQLPKDRFSAERLKGVDSTLKIQPAELGDSAVYLCASSLGLAGVSDTQYFGPGTRLTVL.

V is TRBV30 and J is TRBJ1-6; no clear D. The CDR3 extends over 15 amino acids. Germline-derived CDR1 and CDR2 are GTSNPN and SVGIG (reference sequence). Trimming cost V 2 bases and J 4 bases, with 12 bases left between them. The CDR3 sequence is CAWSTTQFYNSPLHF. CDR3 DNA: TGTGCCTGGAGTACGACTCAATTTTATAATTCACCCCTCCACTTT.

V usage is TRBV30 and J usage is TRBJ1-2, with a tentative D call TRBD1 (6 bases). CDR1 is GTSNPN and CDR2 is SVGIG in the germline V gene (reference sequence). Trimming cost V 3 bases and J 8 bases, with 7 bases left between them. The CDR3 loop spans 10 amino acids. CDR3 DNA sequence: TGTGCCTGGAGGAGGGGGGGCTACACCTTC. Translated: CAWRRGGYTF.

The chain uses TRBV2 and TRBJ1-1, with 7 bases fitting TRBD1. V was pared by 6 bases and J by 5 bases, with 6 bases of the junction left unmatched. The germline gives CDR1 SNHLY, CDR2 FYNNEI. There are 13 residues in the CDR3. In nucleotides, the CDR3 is TGTGCCAGCAGCCAGGGACAGATTACTGAAGCTTTCTTT. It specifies CASSQGQITEAFF.

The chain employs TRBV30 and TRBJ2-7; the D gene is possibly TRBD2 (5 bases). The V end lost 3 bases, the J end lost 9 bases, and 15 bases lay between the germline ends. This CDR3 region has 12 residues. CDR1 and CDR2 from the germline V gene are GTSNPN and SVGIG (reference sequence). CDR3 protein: CAWRYMIGVQYF. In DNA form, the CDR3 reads TGTGCCTGGAGGTATATGATCGGGGTGCAGTACTTC.

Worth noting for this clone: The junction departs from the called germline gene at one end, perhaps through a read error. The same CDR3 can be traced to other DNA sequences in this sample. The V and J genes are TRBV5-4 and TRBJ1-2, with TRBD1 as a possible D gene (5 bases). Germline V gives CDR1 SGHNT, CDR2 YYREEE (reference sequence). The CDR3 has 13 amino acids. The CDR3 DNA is TGCGCCAGCAGCTTGTGGGGGGGGGATGGCTACACCTTC. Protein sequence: CASSLWGGDGYTF.

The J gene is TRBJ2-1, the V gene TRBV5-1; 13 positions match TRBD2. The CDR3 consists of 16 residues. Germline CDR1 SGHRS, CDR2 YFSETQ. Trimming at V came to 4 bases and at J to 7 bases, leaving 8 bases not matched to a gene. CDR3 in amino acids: CASSPTLAGGQNEQFF. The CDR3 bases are TGCGCCAGCAGCCCTACACTAGCGGGGGGGCAGAATGAGCAGTTCTTC.

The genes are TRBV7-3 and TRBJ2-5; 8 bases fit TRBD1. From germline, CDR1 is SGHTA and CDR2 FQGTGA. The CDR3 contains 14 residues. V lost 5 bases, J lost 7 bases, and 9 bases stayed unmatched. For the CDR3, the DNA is TGTGCCAGCAGCGAATTTGGACAGGGAGGGACCCAGTACTTC. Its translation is CASSEFGQGGTQYF.

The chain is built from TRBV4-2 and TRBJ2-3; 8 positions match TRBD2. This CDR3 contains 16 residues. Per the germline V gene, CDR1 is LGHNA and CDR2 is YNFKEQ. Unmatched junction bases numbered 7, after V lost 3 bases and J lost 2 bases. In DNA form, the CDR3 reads TGTGCCAGCAGCCAGGTATTAGCGGGGCCCACAGATACGCAGTATTTT. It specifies CASSQVLAGPTDTQYF.

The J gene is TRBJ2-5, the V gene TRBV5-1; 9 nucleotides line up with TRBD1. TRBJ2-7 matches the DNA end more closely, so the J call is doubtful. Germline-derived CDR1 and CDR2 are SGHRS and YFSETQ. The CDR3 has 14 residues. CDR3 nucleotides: TGCGCCAGCGGAGCAAACAGGGGGCTCGACGAGCAGTACTTC. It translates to CASGANRGLDEQYF.

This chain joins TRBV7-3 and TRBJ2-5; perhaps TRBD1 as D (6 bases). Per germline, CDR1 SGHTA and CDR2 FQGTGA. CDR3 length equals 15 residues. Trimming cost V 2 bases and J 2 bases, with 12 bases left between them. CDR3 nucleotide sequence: TGTGCCAGCAGCTTAGCAGGGGATAGTCAAGAGACCCAGTACTTC. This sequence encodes CASSLAGDSQETQYF.